Below, 18 T cell receptor beta chains from the same sample are listed, as sequenced in a study of blood T cell repertoires in COVID-19. Profiling relied on immunoSEQ multiplex PCR, and the TCRdb table lists in-frame clones only, not all of them. Of 390,000 or so clones in the sample, around 87% are singletons; the top ten hold over 9.5%. The sequencing sample was made of peripheral blood. The receptor set was obtained from a woman aged 25-40 years with COVID-19, enrolled during active disease.

The V call is TRBV24-1, the J call TRBJ2-5; 7 bases are shared with TRBD1. V shed 1 base and J 2 bases; nucleotides not matched to a gene: 3. The germline gives CDR1 KGHDR, CDR2 SFDVKD. This CDR3 contains 15 residues. CDR3 amino acids: CATSDLGTEQETQYF. The CDR3 DNA follows: TGTGCCACCAGTGATTTAGGGACAGAGCAAGAGACCCAGTACTTC.

The CDR3 region has the DNA TGTGCCAGCAGCTTAGAATACGGACAGGGGGTTACCGGGGAGCTGTTTTTT. Amino acid sequence: CASSLEYGQGVTGELFF. The chain uses TRBV7-9 and TRBJ2-2; 10 nucleotides match TRBD1. The CDR3 has 17 amino acids. The V segment lost 1 base and the J segment 5 bases; nucleotides outside the gene matches: 7. Germline V gives CDR1 SEHNR, CDR2 FQNEAQ (reference sequence).

The V and J genes are TRBV7-8 and TRBJ2-1, with 9 bases that match TRBD1. Germline V gene lookup returns CDR1 SGHVS and CDR2 FQNEAQ. V lost 3 bases, J lost 4 bases, and 4 bases stayed unmatched. The CDR3 contains 15 residues. CDR3 region: CASSFTGGGYNEQFF. In DNA, the CDR3 is TGTGCCAGCAGCTTCACAGGGGGCGGTTACAATGAGCAGTTCTTC.

The rearrangement links TRBV11-2 to TRBJ2-3; unclear D gene. This CDR3 comprises 16 residues. Germline V lookup: CDR1 SGHAT, CDR2 FQNNGV. Trimming removed 1 base from V and 1 base from J, with 12 bases in between. The CDR3 sequence: CASSLGGGWRTDTQYF. The CDR3 coding sequence is TGTGCCAGCAGCTTAGGCGGTGGATGGCGCACAGATACGCAGTATTTT.

The chain couples TRBV30 to TRBJ2-1; TRBD2 agrees at 9 bases. CDR1 GTSNPN and CDR2 SVGIG come from the germline V gene (reference sequence). The CDR3 totals 16 residues. The V gene end was trimmed by 1 base and the J gene end by 9 bases; junction bases not matched to a gene: 13. CDR3 in DNA: TGTGCCTGGAGTGCCTCGCTTGCGGGAGGGTACGGTGAGCAGTTCTTC. Protein: CAWSASLAGGYGEQFF.

The rearrangement links TRBV2 to TRBJ1-4; 9 positions agree with TRBD1. The CDR3 sequence is 12 residues long. The germline gives CDR1 SNHLY, CDR2 FYNNEI. The junction had 8 bases not matched to a gene; V was cut back by 6 bases and J by 15 bases. This chain's CDR3 is CASRLQGARLFF. The CDR3 coding sequence is TGTGCCAGCAGATTACAGGGGGCTAGGTTGTTTTTT. Combining the CDR3 with reference TRBV2 and TRBJ1-4 gives the whole variable domain EPEVTQTPSHQVTQMGQEVILRCVPISNHLYFYWYRQILGQKVEFLVSFYNNEISEKSEIFDDQFSVERPDGSNFTLKIRSTKLEDSAMYFCASRLQGARLFFGSGTQLSVL.

This chain links TRBV7-8 with TRBJ2-1, with TRBD2 identical over 8 bases. V trimming: 4 bases; J trimming: 3 bases; junction bases outside the gene matches: 14. Per germline, CDR1 SGHVS and CDR2 FQNEAQ. The CDR3 has 18 residues. CDR3 sequence reads: CASSSPAGGIVDYNEQFF. CDR3 sequence (DNA): TGTGCCAGCAGCTCCCCTGCGGGAGGTATAGTAGACTACAATGAGCAGTTCTTC.

This clone occurred once. J is TRBJ1-1 and V is TRBV7-8; D possibly corresponds to TRBD1 (6 bases). The V gene lost 4 bases and the J gene lost 5 bases, with 11 bases spanning the gap. The V gene's germline CDR1 is SGHVS and CDR2 FQNEAQ. The CDR3 extends over 13 amino acids. The CDR3 loop reads CASSWKTGTEAFF. The DNA for the CDR3 is TGTGCCAGCAGCTGGAAGACAGGTACTGAAGCTTTCTTT.

V is TRBV4-2 and J is TRBJ2-7, with 7 bases lining up with TRBD1. CDR1 is LGHNA and CDR2 is YNFKEQ in the germline V gene. This CDR3 is built from 16 residues. Trimming cost V 1 base and J 3 bases; bases outside gene matches: 9. The CDR3 loop is CASSQATGQSFYEQYF. CDR3 DNA: TGTGCCAGCAGCCAAGCAACGGGACAGTCTTTCTACGAGCAGTACTTC.

J is TRBJ2-7 and V is TRBV5-4, with 8 bases aligning to TRBD2. Germline trimming cut 4 bases from V and 2 bases from J; bases unmatched to any gene: 8. Germline V gives CDR1 SGHNT, CDR2 YYREEE (reference sequence). The CDR3 has 15 amino acids. CDR3 region: CASSRPGGEAYEQYF. The CDR3 DNA reads TGTGCCAGCAGCCGCCCGGGAGGGGAGGCCTACGAGCAGTACTTC.

The chain employs TRBV21-1 and TRBJ1-2. TRBV21-1 is tagged as a pseudogene. The CDR3 contains 17 residues. The CDR3 loop reads CASSKAPFKGANYGYTF. In DNA, the CDR3 is TGTGCCAGCAGCAAAGCGCCTTTCAAGGGAGCTAACTATGGCTACACCTTC.

V gene TRBV12-3 or TRBV12-4 combines with J gene TRBJ2-7, with no clear D. Trimming stripped 1 base from V and 1 base from J, with 5 bases between. The CDR3 length is 13 residues. The CDR3 sequence is CASSLETSYEQYF. CDR3 nucleotide sequence: TGTGCCAGCAGTTTAGAGACATCCTACGAGCAGTACTTC.

In nucleotides, the CDR3 is TGCGCCAGCAGTCAGGGGGATGAGCAGTTCTTC. It codes for CASSQGDEQFF. V and J are TRBV10-2 and TRBJ2-1, with 7 bases that match TRBD1. After removal of 5 bases from V and 8 bases from J, the junction contained 0 bases not matched to a gene. The CDR3 sequence is 11 residues long. Germline values: CDR1 WSHSY, CDR2 SAAADI.

The chain carries TRBV19 and TRBJ2-7; the D gene is possibly TRBD1 (5 bases). CDR1 and CDR2 from the germline V gene are LNHDA and SQIVND (reference sequence). V dropped 3 bases and J dropped 2 bases, with 17 bases sitting between them. The CDR3 is 16 amino acids. The CDR3 DNA sequence: TGTGCCAGTAGTATGGGTATCTGGGGCCAGCCCTACGAGCAGTACTTC. It translates to CASSMGIWGQPYEQYF.

This clone was seen a handful of times. The chain couples TRBV10-1 to TRBJ2-3; TRBD2 aligns across 9 bases. From germline, CDR1 is WNHNN and CDR2 SYGVQD (reference sequence). The CDR3 loop spans 16 amino acids. V gave up 2 bases and J gave up 3 bases; unmatched junction bases: 6. As DNA, the CDR3 is TGCGCCAGCAGTGAGGGGATAGCGGGAGTAACAGATACGCAGTATTTT. As protein: CASSEGIAGVTDTQYF.

The chain combines TRBV9 with TRBJ2-7; TRBD1 matches 7 bases. Germline values: CDR1 SGDLS, CDR2 YYNGEE. The CDR3 has 16 amino acids. Trimming cost V 4 bases and J 5 bases; bases outside gene matches: 15. The CDR3 here is CASSLTGTPSRDEQYF. The CDR3 DNA follows: TGTGCCAGCAGCTTGACAGGGACCCCATCTCGGGACGAGCAGTACTTC. The variable domain in full, completed from reference TRBV9 and TRBJ2-7, reads DSGVTQTPKHLITATGQRVTLRCSPRSGDLSVYWYQQSLDQGLQFLIQYYNGEERAKGNILERFSAQQFPDLHSELNLSSLELGDSALYFCASSLTGTPSRDEQYFGPGTRLTVT.

The V gene is TRBV27, the J gene TRBJ1-3; D gene unclear. Trimming shortened V by 5 bases and J by 4 bases, and 15 bases separated the two germline ends. There are 15 residues in the CDR3. Germline V gene lookup returns CDR1 MNHEY and CDR2 SMNVEV (reference sequence). CDR3 in DNA: TGTGCCAGCAGTCCTCATAGCCTCGGGGGAAACACCATATATTTT. This encodes CASSPHSLGGNTIYF.

This clone was recorded only once. The chain couples TRBV2 to TRBJ1-2; no definite D call. The germline V and J ends were trimmed by 1 base and 3 bases, with 6 bases remaining between them. CDR1 is SNHLY and CDR2 is FYNNEI in the germline V gene. The CDR3 loop spans 13 amino acids. CDR3 in DNA: TGTGCCAGCAGTGAAGTGAGGGACTATGGCTACACCTTC. It encodes CASSEVRDYGYTF.